Below, 14 T cell receptor beta chains from the same sample are listed, as sequenced in a study of T cells after yellow fever vaccination. One entry per CDR3 protein, called by TCRdb with MiXCR from the 5' RACE reads. The sample has hundreds of thousands of distinct CDR3 sequences, roughly 5.2% seen once; the top ten hold roughly 3.5%. The specimen comprised CD4+ T cells sorted from PBMCs, sampled on the day of the yellow fever booster vaccination. The receptors originated from a man aged 18 to 35 who received the YFV17D yellow fever vaccine.

The chain has TRBV29-1 and TRBJ2-7, with 9 bases fitting TRBD1. The germline V gene encodes CDR1 SQVTM and CDR2 ANQGSEA. CDR3 length equals 12 residues. The J segment lost 4 bases and the V segment lost 5 bases, leaving 3 bases of the junction unmatched. Written as DNA, the CDR3 is TGCAGCGTTAAGACAGGGGGTTACGAGCAGTACTTC. It is translated as CSVKTGGYEQYF.

This clonotype was recorded a few times. This chain links TRBV10-3 with TRBJ1-5; the D gene is possibly TRBD1 (6 bases). The CDR3 contains 14 residues. V was pared by 6 bases and J by 9 bases, with 18 bases between. Germline V CDR1 and CDR2: ENHRY, SYGVKD. CDR3 protein: CAIRDEDSWAPQHF. For the CDR3, the DNA is TGTGCCATCAGGGACGAGGACAGTTGGGCGCCCCAGCATTTT.

This rearrangement joins TRBV11-2 to TRBJ2-3; 9 nucleotides align to TRBD2. Germline V gene lookup returns CDR1 SGHAT and CDR2 FQNNGV. J was trimmed by 7 bases and V by 5 bases; bases with no gene match: 13. This CDR3 spans 16 amino acids. The CDR3 here is CASSLQGSGGGNTQYF. The CDR3 nucleotides read TGTGCCAGCAGCCTTCAGGGTAGCGGGGGAGGAAATACGCAGTATTTT.

In this sample, this clonotype turned up many times. This chain connects TRBV10-3 to TRBJ1-1; D unresolved. The CDR3 runs 14 residues. V lost 0 bases and J lost 4, with 9 bases in between. CDR1 is ENHRY and CDR2 is SYGVKD in the germline V gene. The CDR3 nucleotides read TGTGCCATCAGTGAGTCCCCGGGAGTCACTGAAGCTTTCTTT. This translates into CAISESPGVTEAFF.

This clonotype has ten or more counts. The genes are TRBV29-1 and TRBJ2-3; D gene uncertain. Trimming removed 4 bases at V and 0 bases at J, with 11 bases between. The germline CDR1 and CDR2 sequences are SQVTM and ANQGSEA. This CDR3 contains 14 residues. In DNA form, the CDR3 reads TGCAGCGTTGGTTGGTCGTTCAGCACAGATACGCAGTATTTT. This translates into CSVGWSFSTDTQYF.

The V gene is TRBV18, the J gene TRBJ2-1; tentatively, D is TRBD1 (6 bases). The germline V gene encodes CDR1 KGHSH and CDR2 LQKENI. This CDR3 has 13 residues. Trimming removed 2 bases from V and 7 bases from J, with 9 bases in between. The CDR3 DNA reads as TGTGCCAGCTCACCAAGCCAGGGGAATGAGCAGTTCTTC. This sequence encodes CASSPSQGNEQFF.

CDR3 DNA: TGTGCCAGCAACGGACAGGCGGCGGCCGGGGAGCTGTTTTTT. Translated: CASNGQAAAGELFF. The rearrangement joins TRBV2 to TRBJ2-2, with 7 bases fitting TRBD1. Germline assignment: CDR1 SNHLY and CDR2 FYNNEI. The CDR3 runs 14 residues. Trimming at V came to 7 bases and at J to 6 bases, leaving 8 bases not matched to a gene.

The chain is built from TRBV20-1 and TRBJ2-7; TRBD1 agrees at 8 bases. The germline V gene encodes CDR1 DFQATT and CDR2 SNEGSKA (reference sequence). The CDR3 spans 12 residues. Unmatched junction bases numbered 5, after V lost 1 base and J lost 9 bases. The CDR3 DNA reads TGCAGTGCTAGAGGGGGGCAGGGGGCGCAGTACGTC. It specifies CSARGGQGAQYV.

This clonotype was picked up many times. The CDR3: CASSQNSNTGELFF. The CDR3 DNA reads TGTGCCAGCAGCCAGAATTCGAACACCGGGGAGCTGTTTTTT. The J gene is TRBJ2-2, the V gene TRBV12-3 or TRBV12-4; D ambiguous. There are 14 residues in the CDR3. V lost 6 bases and J 0 bases, leaving 8 bases between the germline ends.

The rearrangement links TRBV7-2 to TRBJ2-5; D is perhaps TRBD2 (5 bases). Trimming shortened V by 4 bases and J by 5 bases, and 14 bases separated the two germline ends. CDR1 SGHTA and CDR2 FQGNSA come from the germline V gene. The CDR3 length is 14 residues. CDR3: CASSSQRMGETQYF. The CDR3 coding sequence is TGTGCCAGCAGCTCACAGCGGATGGGGGAGACCCAGTACTTC.

The V call is TRBV6-6, the J call TRBJ1-2; 9 positions agree with TRBD1. The junction had 11 bases not matched to a gene; V was cut back by 4 bases and J by 5 bases. Germline CDR1 and CDR2: MNHNY and SVGAGI (reference sequence). CDR3 length equals 16 residues. Here the CDR3 reads CASSSPPTTGGYGYTF. The CDR3 nucleotides are TGTGCCAGCAGTTCCCCCCCCACGACAGGGGGTTATGGCTACACCTTC.

This clonotype occurred many times. The chain couples TRBV7-2 to TRBJ1-5, with TRBD1 as a possible D gene (6 bases). The CDR3 runs to 14 residues. V was clipped by 3 bases and J by 5 bases, with 11 bases between them. CDR1 SGHTA and CDR2 FQGNSA come from the germline V gene. CDR3 in DNA: TGTGCCAGCAGCTTTGGGGGCGCGGATCAGCCCCAGCATTTT. It codes for CASSFGGADQPQHF.

This clonotype was found many times. The V gene is TRBV3-1, the J gene TRBJ2-7; 8 nucleotides align to TRBD1. CDR1 is LGHDT and CDR2 is YNNKEL in the germline V gene (reference sequence). V shed 0 bases, J shed 2 bases, and the junction held 3 bases outside the gene matches. The CDR3 extends over 15 amino acids. CDR3 amino acids: CASSQEGTGPYEQYF. In DNA form, the CDR3 reads TGTGCCAGCAGCCAAGAGGGGACAGGCCCCTACGAGCAGTACTTC.

This clonotype was detected a few times. The chain carries TRBV10-3 and TRBJ2-2, with TRBD1 as a possible D gene (6 bases). The V end lost 11 bases, the J end lost 3 bases, and 13 bases lay between the germline ends. Germline V gene data show CDR1 as ENHRY and CDR2 as SYGVKD. This CDR3 spans 13 amino acids. The CDR3, as DNA: TGTGCCGGACGACAGGATTACACCGGGGAGCTGTTTTTT. Amino acid sequence: CAGRQDYTGELFF.